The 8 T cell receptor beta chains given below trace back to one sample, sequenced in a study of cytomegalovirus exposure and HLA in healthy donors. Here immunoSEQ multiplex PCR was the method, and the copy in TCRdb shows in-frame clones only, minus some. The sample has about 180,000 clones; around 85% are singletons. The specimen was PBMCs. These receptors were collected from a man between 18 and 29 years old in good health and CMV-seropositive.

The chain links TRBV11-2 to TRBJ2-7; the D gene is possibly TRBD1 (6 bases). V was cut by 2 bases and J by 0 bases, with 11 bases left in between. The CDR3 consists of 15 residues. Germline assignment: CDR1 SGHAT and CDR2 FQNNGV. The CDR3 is CASSLLPTGSYEQYF. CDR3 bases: TGTGCCAGCAGCTTACTCCCGACAGGCTCCTACGAGCAGTACTTC. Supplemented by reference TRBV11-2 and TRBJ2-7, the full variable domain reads EAGVAQSPRYKIIEKRQSVAFWCNPISGHATLYWYQQILGQGPKLLIQFQNNGVVDDSQLPKDRFSAERLKGVDSTLKIQPAKLEDSAVYLCASSLLPTGSYEQYFGPGTRLTVT.

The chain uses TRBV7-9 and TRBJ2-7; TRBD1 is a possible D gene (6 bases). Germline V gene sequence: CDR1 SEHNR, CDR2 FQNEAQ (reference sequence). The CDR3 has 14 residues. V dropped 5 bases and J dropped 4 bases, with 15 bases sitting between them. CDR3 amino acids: CASSGKQGLYEQYF. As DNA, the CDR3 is TGTGCCAGCAGCGGAAAACAGGGTCTTTACGAGCAGTACTTC.

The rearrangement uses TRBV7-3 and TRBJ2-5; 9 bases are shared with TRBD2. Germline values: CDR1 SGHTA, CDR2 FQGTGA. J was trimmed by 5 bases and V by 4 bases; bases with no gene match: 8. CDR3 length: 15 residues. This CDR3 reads CASSSQAGGEETQYF. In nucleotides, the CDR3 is TGTGCCAGCAGCTCCCAAGCGGGAGGTGAGGAGACCCAGTACTTC.

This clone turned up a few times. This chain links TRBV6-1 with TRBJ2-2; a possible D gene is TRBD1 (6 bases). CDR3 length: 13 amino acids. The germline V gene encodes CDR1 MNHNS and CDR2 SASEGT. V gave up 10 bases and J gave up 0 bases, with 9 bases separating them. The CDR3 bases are TGTGCCACTGGGACATCGAACACCGGGGAGCTGTTTTTT. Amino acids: CATGTSNTGELFF.

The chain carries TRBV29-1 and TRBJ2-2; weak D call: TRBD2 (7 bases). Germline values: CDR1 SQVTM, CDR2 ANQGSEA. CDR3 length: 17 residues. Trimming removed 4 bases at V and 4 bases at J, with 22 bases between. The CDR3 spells CSVGVRGGGAATGELFF. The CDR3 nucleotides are TGCAGCGTTGGGGTCCGGGGAGGGGGGGCGGCCACCGGGGAGCTGTTTTTT.

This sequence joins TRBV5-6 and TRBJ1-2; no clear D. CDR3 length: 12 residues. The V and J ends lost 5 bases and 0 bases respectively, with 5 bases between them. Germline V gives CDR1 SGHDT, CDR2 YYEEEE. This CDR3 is CASSFTNYGYTF. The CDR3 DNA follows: TGTGCCAGCAGTTTTACTAACTATGGCTACACCTTC.

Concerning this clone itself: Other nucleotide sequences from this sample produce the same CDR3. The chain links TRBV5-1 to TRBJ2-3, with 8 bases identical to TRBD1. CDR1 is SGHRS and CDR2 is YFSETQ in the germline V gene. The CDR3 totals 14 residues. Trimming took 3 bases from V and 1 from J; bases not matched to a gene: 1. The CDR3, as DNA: TGCGCCAGCAGCTCGGGACAGGGCACAGATACGCAGTATTTT. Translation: CASSSGQGTDTQYF.

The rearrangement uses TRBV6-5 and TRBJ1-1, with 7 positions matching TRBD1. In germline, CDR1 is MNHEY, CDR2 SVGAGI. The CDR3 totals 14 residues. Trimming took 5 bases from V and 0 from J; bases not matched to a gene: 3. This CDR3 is CASSPGGMNTEAFF. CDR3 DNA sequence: TGTGCCAGCAGTCCAGGGGGTATGAACACTGAAGCTTTCTTT.